This T cell receptor (beta chain) was captured in a study of blood T cell repertoires in COVID-19. In the original workflow: Estimated nucleated cell counts came from reference gene primer amplification. TCRdb's table, derived via immunoSEQ multiplex PCR, lists solely in-frame clones and lacks some. V and J calls and clone size are copied from that table; D and trimming were computed from the DNA. The table has fewer than 200,000 clones, about 80% seen once; the top ten hold around 7.8%. The TCR was taken from a woman aged 60-75 years with COVID-19, enrolled during active disease. The sequencing sample was made of peripheral blood.

CDR3 nucleotides: TGTGCCAGCTCACTACTGGACAGAGGTCGGACTAATGAAAAACTGTTTTTT. As protein: CASSLLDRGRTNEKLFF. V usage is TRBV18 and J usage is TRBJ1-4; D is possibly TRBD1 (6 bases). Deletions cut 4 bases from V and 2 bases from J, with 17 bases between. The CDR3 is 17 residues long. Germline V lookup: CDR1 KGHSH, CDR2 LQKENI. Drawing the rest from reference TRBV18 and TRBJ1-4, the complete variable domain is NAGVMQNPRHLVRRRGQEARLRCSPMKGHSHVYWYRQLPEEGLKFMVYLQKENIIDESGMPKERFSAEFPKEGPSILRIQQVVRGDSAAYFCASSLLDRGRTNEKLFFGSGTQLSVL.